Listed here are 17 T cell receptor beta chains from one sample, sequenced in a study of technical replicates of blood from a few donors. Clones were sequenced by immunoSEQ multiplex PCR, and TCRdb holds only the in-frame ones, with some missing. This table has 68,000 or so clones, roughly 92% appearing once. Sequenced sample: T cells isolated from PBMCs. The source of these receptors is a human donor in good health.

The chain carries TRBV18 and TRBJ2-5; a weak D match, TRBD2 (6 bases). The ends were cut back, 6 bases at V and 3 bases at J, with 17 bases in the middle. The CDR3 spans 15 residues. CDR1 KGHSH and CDR2 LQKENI come from the germline V gene. The CDR3 loop is CASSGTFQREETQYF. The CDR3 nucleotides are TGTGCCAGCTCGGGTACATTCCAGCGGGAAGAGACCCAGTACTTC.

The V and J genes are TRBV7-2 and TRBJ2-7, with TRBD2 matching 9 bases. This CDR3 spans 16 amino acids. V was pared by 5 bases and J by 2 bases, with 10 bases of the junction left unmatched. Germline V CDR1 and CDR2: SGHTA, FQGNSA. The CDR3 coding sequence is TGTGCCAGCAGCCTAAGCTTGGCGGGAGGGACCTACGAGCAGTACTTC. This encodes CASSLSLAGGTYEQYF.

This sequence joins TRBV5-4 and TRBJ2-7, with TRBD1 matching over 7 bases. The CDR3 has 14 residues. The germline V gene encodes CDR1 SGHNT and CDR2 YYREEE (reference sequence). V lost 4 bases and J lost 1; bases outside the gene matches: 5. CDR3 sequence (DNA): TGTGCCAGCAGCCCGACAGGGCAATCCTACGAGCAGTACTTC. This translates into CASSPTGQSYEQYF.

This clone has a single count. This chain links TRBV7-9 with TRBJ2-6; D perhaps matches TRBD1 (5 bases). CDR3 length: 14 residues. Germline CDR1 SEHNR, CDR2 FQNEAQ (reference sequence). The V end was cut by 5 bases, the J end by 0 bases, with 5 bases between. CDR3 DNA sequence: TGTGCCAGCAGCGACAGCTCTGGGGCCAACGTCCTGACTTTC. It translates to CASSDSSGANVLTF.

The V gene is TRBV12-5, the J gene TRBJ2-3; 10 bases are a match to TRBD1. The J segment lost 4 bases and the V segment lost 5 bases, leaving 15 bases of the junction unmatched. Germline V lookup: CDR1 LGHNT, CDR2 FRNRAP. The CDR3 is 18 residues long. CDR3 in amino acids: CASGHSRSGTGESDTQYF. CDR3 sequence (DNA): TGTGCTAGTGGTCATTCTCGATCCGGGACAGGGGAATCAGATACGCAGTATTTT.

The gene calls are TRBV30 and TRBJ1-2; D is perhaps TRBD1 (6 bases). The CDR3 is made up of 12 amino acids. The germline V gene has CDR1 GTSNPN and CDR2 SVGIG (reference sequence). Trimming removed 1 base from V and 8 bases from J, with 11 bases in between. CDR3 coding DNA: TGTGCCTGGAGTGCGCAGGGGAGCGGCTACACCTTC. Amino acid sequence: CAWSAQGSGYTF. The full variable domain, completed using reference TRBV30 and TRBJ1-2, is SQTIHQWPATLVQPVGSPLSLECTVEGTSNPNLYWYRQAAGRGLQLLFYSVGIGQISSEVPQNLSASRPQDRQFILSSKKLLLSDSGFYLCAWSAQGSGYTFGSGTRLTVV.

Here the CDR3 reads CASSLGRGRYETQYF. CDR3 nucleotide sequence: TGTGCCAGCAGTTTGGGGAGGGGACGGTACGAGACCCAGTACTTC. The chain links TRBV28 to TRBJ2-5, with 7 bases fitting TRBD2. The CDR3 covers 15 residues. V dropped 3 bases and J dropped 5; count of bases not matched to a gene: 9. CDR1 and CDR2 (germline): MDHEN, SYDVKM.

V and J are TRBV5-5 and TRBJ2-7; possible D gene TRBD1, 6 bases. V lost 7 bases, J lost 1 base, and 18 bases lay in between. Germline CDR1 and CDR2: SGHKS and YYEKEE (reference sequence). The CDR3 extends over 15 amino acids. The DNA for the CDR3 is TGTGCCAGCTCCCGTCAGGACAGAGGGTCCTACGAGCAGTACTTC. It encodes CASSRQDRGSYEQYF.

The rearrangement uses TRBV4-3 and TRBJ2-3; 7 bases are shared with TRBD2. Germline lookup yields CDR1 LGHNA and CDR2 YSLEER. The CDR3 contains 17 residues. Trimming removed 0 bases from V and 5 bases from J; junction bases left unmatched: 11. As DNA, the CDR3 is TGCGCCAGCAGCCAAGAATTAGCGGGTCAGGGAGGAGATACGCAGTATTTT. Its protein product is CASSQELAGQGGDTQYF.

The genes are TRBV27 and TRBJ2-7; 7 bases agree with TRBD1. The CDR3 length is 12 residues. Germline trimming cut 6 bases from V and 5 bases from J; bases unmatched to any gene: 4. Germline assignment: CDR1 MNHEY and CDR2 SMNVEV (reference sequence). The CDR3 nucleotides read TGTGCCAGCAGCTACAGGGGCCACGAGCAGTACTTC. Its translation: CASSYRGHEQYF.

Only a few counts were recorded for this clone. The CDR3 DNA is TGTGCCAGCAGCCTCCCTTATGACAATGAGCAGTTCTTC. This gives the protein CASSLPYDNEQFF. The rearrangement links TRBV4-2 to TRBJ2-1; unclear D gene. The V and J ends lost 4 bases and 5 bases respectively, with 9 bases between them. The CDR3 totals 13 residues. Per germline, CDR1 LGHNA and CDR2 YNFKEQ.

V usage is TRBV5-8 and J usage is TRBJ1-3; possible D gene TRBD1, 5 bases. The CDR3 extends over 12 amino acids. Germline values: CDR1 SGHTS, CDR2 YDEGEE. V lost 5 bases, J lost 2 bases, and 5 bases lay in between. CDR3 nucleotide sequence: TGTGCCAGCAGGGGGCCTGGAAACACCATATATTTT. Translating gives CASRGPGNTIYF.

This clone showed up just once. The chain recombines TRBV11-2 with TRBJ2-7, with 7 bases that match TRBD2. The CDR3 has 13 residues. After removal of 5 bases from V and 2 bases from J, the junction contained 3 bases not matched to a gene. Germline assignment: CDR1 SGHAT and CDR2 FQNNGV. The CDR3 region is CASSPGGTYEQYF. CDR3 DNA: TGTGCCAGCAGCCCGGGGGGTACCTACGAGCAGTACTTC.

CDR3 in amino acids: CSYRDNYNEQFF. The CDR3 nucleotides are TGCAGCTATCGGGACAACTACAATGAGCAGTTCTTC. The J gene is TRBJ2-1, the V gene TRBV29-1; a weak D match, TRBD1 (6 bases). V was shortened by 8 bases and J by 3 bases, with 11 bases between the two germline ends. The germline gives CDR1 SQVTM, CDR2 ANQGSEA. The CDR3 runs to 12 residues.

V gene TRBV2 combines with J gene TRBJ2-2; possibly TRBD1 for D (5 bases). Germline loops: CDR1 SNHLY, CDR2 FYNNEI. The CDR3 runs 12 residues. V lost 4 bases and J lost 9, with 9 bases in between. Here the CDR3 reads CASSVGAWELFF. In DNA form, the CDR3 reads TGTGCCAGCAGTGTAGGGGCCTGGGAGCTGTTTTTT.

V usage is TRBV7-6 and J usage is TRBJ2-7; the D gene is possibly TRBD2 (5 bases). Germline CDR1 and CDR2: SGHVS and FNYEAQ. This CDR3 has 13 amino acids. V was shortened by 5 bases and J by 6 bases, with 14 bases between the two germline ends. The CDR3 protein is CASSRTRAGEQYF. The CDR3 bases are TGTGCCAGCAGCCGGACTCGTGCGGGCGAGCAGTACTTC. The variable domain in full, completed from reference TRBV7-6 and TRBJ2-7, reads GAGVSQSPRYKVTKRGQDVALRCDPISGHVSLYWYRQALGQGPEFLTYFNYEAQQDKSGLPNDRFSAERPEGSISTLTIQRTEQRDSAMYRCASSRTRAGEQYFGPGTRLTVT.

The chain has TRBV6-1 and TRBJ2-7; D possibly corresponds to TRBD1 (8 bases). The CDR3 extends over 15 amino acids. Germline CDR1 is MNHNS and CDR2 is SASEGT. The V and J ends lost 5 bases and 4 bases respectively, with 18 bases between them. The CDR3 protein is CASSLNTGGAYEQYF. CDR3 in DNA: TGTGCCAGCAGTCTAAATACAGGGGGGGCTTACGAGCAGTACTTC.